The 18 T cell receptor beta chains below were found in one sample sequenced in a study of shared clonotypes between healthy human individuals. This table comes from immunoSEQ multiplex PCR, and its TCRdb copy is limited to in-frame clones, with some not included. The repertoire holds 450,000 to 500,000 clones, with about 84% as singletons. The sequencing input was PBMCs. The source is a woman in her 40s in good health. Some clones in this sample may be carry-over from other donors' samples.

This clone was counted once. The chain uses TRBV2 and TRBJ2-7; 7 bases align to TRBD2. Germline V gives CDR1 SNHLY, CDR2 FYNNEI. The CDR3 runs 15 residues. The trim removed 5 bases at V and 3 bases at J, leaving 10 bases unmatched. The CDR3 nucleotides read TGTGCCAGCAGTACCCGGGGGGAGCCTTACTACGAGCAGTACTTC. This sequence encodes CASSTRGEPYYEQYF.

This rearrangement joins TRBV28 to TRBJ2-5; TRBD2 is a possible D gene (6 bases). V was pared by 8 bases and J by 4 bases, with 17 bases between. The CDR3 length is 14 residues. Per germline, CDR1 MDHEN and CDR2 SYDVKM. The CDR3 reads CASRDFRRGETQYF. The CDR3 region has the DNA TGTGCCAGCCGGGACTTCCGGAGGGGAGAGACCCAGTACTTC.

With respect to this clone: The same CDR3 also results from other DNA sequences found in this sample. The CDR3 loop reads CASSETENTEAFF. Here the CDR3 DNA reads TGTGCCAGCAGTGAAACAGAGAACACTGAAGCTTTCTTT. The V and J genes are TRBV6-1 and TRBJ1-1; D unclear. The germline V gene encodes CDR1 MNHNS and CDR2 SASEGT. The V end was cut by 2 bases, the J end by 1 base, with 5 bases between. The CDR3 is 13 residues long.

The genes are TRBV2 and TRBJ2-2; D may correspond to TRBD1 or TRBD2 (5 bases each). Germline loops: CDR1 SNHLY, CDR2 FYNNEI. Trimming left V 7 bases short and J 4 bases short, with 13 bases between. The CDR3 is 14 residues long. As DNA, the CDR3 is TGTGCCAGCAAGCCGGGACCACCCACCGGGGAGCTGTTTTTT. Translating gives CASKPGPPTGELFF.

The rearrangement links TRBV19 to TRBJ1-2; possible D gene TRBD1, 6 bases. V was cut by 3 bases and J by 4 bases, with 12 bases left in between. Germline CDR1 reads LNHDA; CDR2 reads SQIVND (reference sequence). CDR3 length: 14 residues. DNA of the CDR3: TGTGCCAGTAGTATTCAGACAGGCGTCTATGGCTACACCTTC. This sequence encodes CASSIQTGVYGYTF.

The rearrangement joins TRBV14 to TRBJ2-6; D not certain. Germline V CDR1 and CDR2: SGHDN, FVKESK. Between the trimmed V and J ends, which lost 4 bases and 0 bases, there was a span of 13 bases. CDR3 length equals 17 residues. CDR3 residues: CASSPTIFDSGANVLTF. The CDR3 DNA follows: TGTGCCAGCAGCCCAACCATCTTTGACTCTGGGGCCAACGTCCTGACTTTC.

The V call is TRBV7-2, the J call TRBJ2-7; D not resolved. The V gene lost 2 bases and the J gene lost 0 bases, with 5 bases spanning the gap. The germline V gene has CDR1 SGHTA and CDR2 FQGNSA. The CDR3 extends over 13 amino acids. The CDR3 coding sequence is TGTGCCAGCAGCTTATGGAGCTCCTACGAGCAGTACTTC. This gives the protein CASSLWSSYEQYF.

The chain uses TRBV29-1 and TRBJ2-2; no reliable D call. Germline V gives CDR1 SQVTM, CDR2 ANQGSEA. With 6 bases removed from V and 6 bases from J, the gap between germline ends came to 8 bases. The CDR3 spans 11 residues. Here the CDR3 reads CSVHQSGELFF. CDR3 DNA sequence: TGCAGCGTCCACCAGTCCGGGGAGCTGTTTTTT.

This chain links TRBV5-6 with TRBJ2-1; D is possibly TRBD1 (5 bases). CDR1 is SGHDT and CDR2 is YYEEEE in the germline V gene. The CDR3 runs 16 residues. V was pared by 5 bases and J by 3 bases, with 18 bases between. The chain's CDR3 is CASSPPWGNVYNEQFF. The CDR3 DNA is TGTGCCAGCAGTCCCCCCTGGGGCAACGTCTACAATGAGCAGTTCTTC.

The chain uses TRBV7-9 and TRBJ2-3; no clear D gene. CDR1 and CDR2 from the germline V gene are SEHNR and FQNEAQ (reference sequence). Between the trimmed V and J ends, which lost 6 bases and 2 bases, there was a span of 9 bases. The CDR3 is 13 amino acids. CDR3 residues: CASSNYDTDTQYF. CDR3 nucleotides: TGTGCCAGCAGTAACTACGACACAGATACGCAGTATTTT.

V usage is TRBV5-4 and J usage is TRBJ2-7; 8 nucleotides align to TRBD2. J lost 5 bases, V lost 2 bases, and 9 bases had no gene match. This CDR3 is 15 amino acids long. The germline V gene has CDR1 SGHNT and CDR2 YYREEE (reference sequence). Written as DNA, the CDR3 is TGTGCCAGCAGCTTTCAGACCGGGACTAGGAACGAGCAGTACTTC. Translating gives CASSFQTGTRNEQYF.

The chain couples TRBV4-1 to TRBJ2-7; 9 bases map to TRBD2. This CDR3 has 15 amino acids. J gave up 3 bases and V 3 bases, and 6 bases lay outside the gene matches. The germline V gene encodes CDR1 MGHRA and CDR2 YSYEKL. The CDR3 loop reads CASSQGTSTRYEQYF. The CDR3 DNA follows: TGCGCCAGCAGCCAGGGGACTAGCACTCGCTACGAGCAGTACTTC.

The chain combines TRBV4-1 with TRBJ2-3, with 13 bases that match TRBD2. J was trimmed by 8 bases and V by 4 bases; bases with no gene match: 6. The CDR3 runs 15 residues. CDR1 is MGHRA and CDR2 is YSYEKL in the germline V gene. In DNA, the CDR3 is TGCGCCAGCAGCCTCGGACTAGCGGGAGTTGGTACGCAGTATTTT. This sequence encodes CASSLGLAGVGTQYF.

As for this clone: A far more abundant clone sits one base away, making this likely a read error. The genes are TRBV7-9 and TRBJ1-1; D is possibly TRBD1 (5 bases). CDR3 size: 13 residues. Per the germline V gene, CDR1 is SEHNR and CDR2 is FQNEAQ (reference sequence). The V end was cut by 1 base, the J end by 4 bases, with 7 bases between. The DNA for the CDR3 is TGTGCCAGCAGCTTAGACGGGGCCACTGAAGCTTTCTTT. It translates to CASSLDGATEAFF.

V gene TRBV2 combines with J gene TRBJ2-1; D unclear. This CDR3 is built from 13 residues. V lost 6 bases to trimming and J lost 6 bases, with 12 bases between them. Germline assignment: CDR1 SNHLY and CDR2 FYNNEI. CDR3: CASRLGSLNEQFF. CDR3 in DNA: TGTGCCAGCAGGCTAGGTAGCCTCAATGAGCAGTTCTTC.

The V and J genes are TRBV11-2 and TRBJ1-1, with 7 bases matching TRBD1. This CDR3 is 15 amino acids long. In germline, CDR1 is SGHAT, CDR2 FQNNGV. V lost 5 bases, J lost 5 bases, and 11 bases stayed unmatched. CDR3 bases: TGTGCCAGCAGCCCGAGAACCAGGGGGGTAACTGAAGCTTTCTTT. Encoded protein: CASSPRTRGVTEAFF.

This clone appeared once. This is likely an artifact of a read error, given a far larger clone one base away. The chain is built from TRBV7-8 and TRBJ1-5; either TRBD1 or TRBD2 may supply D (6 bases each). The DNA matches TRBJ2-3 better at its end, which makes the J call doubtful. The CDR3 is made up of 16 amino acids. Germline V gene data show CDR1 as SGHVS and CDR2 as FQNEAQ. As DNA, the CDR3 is TGTGCCAGCAGCTTAGGTGGAGGGCGGGACAATCAGCCCCAGTATTTT. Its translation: CASSLGGGRDNQPQYF.

The CDR3 bases are TGTGCCAGCAGCTTAGTAACTTTCAAGGGGGTAATGAAGACCCAGTACTTC. Residues: CASSLVTFKGVMKTQYF. The chain uses TRBV7-9 and TRBJ2-5, with D possibly being TRBD1 (6 bases). There are 17 residues in the CDR3. The germline gives CDR1 SEHNR, CDR2 FQNEAQ (reference sequence). Between the trimmed V and J ends, which lost 1 base and 6 bases, there was a span of 21 bases.